This TCR beta chain was captured by sequencing in a study of low-dose radiotherapy and immunotherapy resistance in tumors. TRAV- and TRBV-specific primers primed first-strand cDNA, covering alpha and beta chains. TCRs were put through 15 to 25 PCR cycles of amplification with Phusion. A constant-region primer and the V-primer adapter served as the primer pair. TCRdb passed the reads through MiXCR, listing each CDR3 protein once. Of around 64,000 distinct CDR3 sequences listed, 26% are singletons. This clonotype was detected ten times or more. Germline V gene sequence: CDR1 LGHNA, CDR2 YSLEER. Trimming took off 0 bases at V and 9 bases at J, with 9 bases between the two ends. The CDR3 length is 12 residues. Time point meaning: before trial treatment. The donors' treatment consisted of nivolumab, ipilimumab, aspirin, low-dose cyclophosphamide and low-dose radiotherapy.

The TCR originated in a male donor with rectosigmoid adenocarcinoma. Sequencing was performed on PBMCs, taken before treatment. The V call is TRBV4-3, the J call TRBJ2-7, with D unresolved. Here the CDR3 DNA reads TGCGCCAGCAGCCAAGATGGTTTTAGGCAGTACTTC. As protein: CASSQDGFRQYF.